These 19 T cell receptor beta chains share one sample of origin, sequenced in a study of sequential checkpoint blockade in melanoma. Stated treatment: randomized to nivolumab then ipilimumab (arm A) or the reverse (arm B). Sequenced by immunoSEQ multiplex PCR; TCRdb stores in-frame clones only, minus some. This sample carries 10,000 to 15,000 clones, about 65% of them seen once, and the ten largest clones take 22%. The sample in question was CD8+ T cells sorted from blood (inferred from file names), obtained from a patient given nivolumab and ipilimumab in sequence. These receptors all stem from a human donor with melanoma.

In its sample, this clone is medium-sized. CDR3 nucleotides: TGTGCCAGCAGCCCGACTAGCGGGGGGGCGGGTGAGCAGTTCTTC. This encodes CASSPTSGGAGEQFF. V is TRBV9 and J is TRBJ2-1, with 14 positions matching TRBD2. Germline CDR1 reads SGDLS; CDR2 reads YYNGEE. The V segment lost 4 bases and the J segment 9 bases; nucleotides outside the gene matches: 6. The CDR3 sequence is 15 residues long.

The count of this clone is one. The chain uses TRBV5-1 and TRBJ1-3; 7 bases are a match to TRBD1. V dropped 6 bases and J dropped 8; count of bases not matched to a gene: 11. The CDR3 totals 14 residues. The germline V gene has CDR1 SGHRS and CDR2 YFSETQ. Here the CDR3 DNA reads TGCGCCAGCAAGATAAGGGGGCCGGCAGACACCATATATTTT. Translating it yields CASKIRGPADTIYF.

This chain joins TRBV27 and TRBJ1-6, with 9 bases fitting TRBD1. Germline CDR1 MNHEY, CDR2 SMNVEV (reference sequence). This CDR3 spans 16 amino acids. J lost 6 bases, V lost 2 bases, and 5 bases had no gene match. The CDR3 coding sequence is TGTGCCAGCAGTTTAAGACCGGACAGGGGTAATTCACCCCTCCACTTT. Protein sequence: CASSLRPDRGNSPLHF.

The V call is TRBV28, the J call TRBJ1-6, with D unclear. Trimming took off 3 bases at V and 0 bases at J, with 15 bases between the two ends. Germline values: CDR1 MDHEN, CDR2 SYDVKM. The length of the CDR3 is 18 residues. The CDR3 DNA reads as TGTGCCAGCAGTTTTCCTGCCGACACTAGCTCCTATAATTCACCCCTCCACTTT. Protein product: CASSFPADTSSYNSPLHF.

The chain uses TRBV10-2 and TRBJ2-5; 9 bases are a match to TRBD2. The V gene's germline CDR1 is WSHSY and CDR2 SAAADI. V lost 3 bases, J lost 2 bases, and 7 bases stayed unmatched. The CDR3 spans 16 residues. The CDR3 nucleotides read TGCGCCAGCAGTGAACGGGGGACTAGCCATCAAGAGACCCAGTACTTC. Amino acids: CASSERGTSHQETQYF.

By share, this clone counts as medium-sized (0.01 to 0.1%). This chain uses TRBV4-1 with TRBJ2-7, with 10 bases aligning to TRBD1. CDR1 is MGHRA and CDR2 is YSYEKL in the germline V gene. The CDR3 is 14 amino acids. V lost 3 bases to trimming and J lost 4 bases; unmatched junction nucleotides: 3. The CDR3 is CASSQDRGGYEQYF. CDR3 in DNA: TGCGCCAGCAGCCAGGACAGGGGGGGGTACGAGCAGTACTTC.

The chain uses TRBV6-5 and TRBJ2-1; 9 nucleotides align to TRBD2. CDR3 size: 15 residues. Germline assignment: CDR1 MNHEY and CDR2 SVGAGI. The V and J ends lost 10 bases and 4 bases, in that order; junction bases with no gene match: 11. The CDR3 spells CATMLWTSEYNEQFF. CDR3 bases: TGTGCCACCATGCTTTGGACTAGCGAGTACAATGAGCAGTTCTTC.

V usage is TRBV4-1 and J usage is TRBJ2-7; the match to TRBD1 covers 9 bases. V shed 6 bases, J shed 3 bases, and the junction held 12 bases outside the gene matches. CDR3 length: 16 amino acids. CDR1 MGHRA and CDR2 YSYEKL come from the germline V gene. The DNA of the CDR3 is TGCGCCAGCAGACCCGTCCGGGGACAGGGAAACTACGAGCAGTACTTC. Translating gives CASRPVRGQGNYEQYF.

CDR3 in amino acids: CASSLVGVGETQYF. The CDR3 region has the DNA TGTGCCAGCAGCTTAGTGGGAGTCGGAGAGACCCAGTACTTC. The rearrangement joins TRBV11-2 to TRBJ2-5; possible D gene TRBD2, 5 bases. Deletions cut 1 base from V and 4 bases from J, with 10 bases between. The CDR3 contains 14 residues. Per the germline V gene, CDR1 is SGHAT and CDR2 is FQNNGV.

This chain links TRBV7-9 with TRBJ2-1; D is possibly TRBD2 (6 bases). Trimming took off 0 bases at V and 10 bases at J, with 13 bases between the two ends. The germline V gene has CDR1 SEHNR and CDR2 FQNEAQ (reference sequence). The CDR3 loop spans 14 amino acids. The CDR3 loop reads CASSLAPTEGEQFF. The CDR3 bases are TGTGCCAGCAGCTTAGCTCCCACGGAGGGGGAGCAGTTCTTC.

This clone was seen a few times. This chain links TRBV28 with TRBJ2-7; D remains unclear. V lost 5 bases and J 1 base, leaving 3 bases between the germline ends. CDR1 is MDHEN, CDR2 SYDVKM, per germline. CDR3 length: 11 amino acids. The chain's CDR3 is CASSRSYEQYF. The CDR3 DNA reads TGTGCCAGCAGTCGGTCCTACGAGCAGTACTTC.

V and J are TRBV11-3 and TRBJ2-1; 13 nucleotides align to TRBD2. The germline V gene has CDR1 SGHNT and CDR2 YENEEA. V was clipped by 5 bases and J by 4 bases; unmatched bases: 8. The CDR3 is 17 amino acids. The CDR3 region has the DNA TGTGCCAGCAGCGCACGTGGGGGACTAGCGGGATACAATGAGCAGTTCTTC. Its translation is CASSARGGLAGYNEQFF. The full variable domain, in which reference TRBV11-3 and TRBJ2-1 provide the parts outside the CDR3, is EAGVVQSPRYKIIEKKQPVAFWCNPISGHNTLYWYLQNLGQGPELLIRYENEEAVDDSQLPKDRFSAERLKGVDSTLKIQPAELGDSAVYLCASSARGGLAGYNEQFFGPGTRLTVL.

The chain uses TRBV6-5 and TRBJ1-4; D possibly corresponds to TRBD1 (5 bases). V lost 6 bases and J lost 4, with 9 bases in between. There are 13 residues in the CDR3. Germline CDR1 MNHEY, CDR2 SVGAGI. The CDR3 nucleotides are TGTGCCAGCAGGCCCCAGGGTAATGAAAAACTGTTTTTT. It encodes CASRPQGNEKLFF.

The chain carries TRBV7-8 and TRBJ1-1; D remains ambiguous. Germline V CDR1 and CDR2: SGHVS, FQNEAQ. The CDR3 length is 16 residues. Trimming stripped 2 bases from V and 1 base from J, with 14 bases between. The CDR3 protein is CASSLQAAGANTEAFF. Here the CDR3 DNA reads TGTGCCAGCAGCTTACAGGCTGCCGGTGCGAACACTGAAGCTTTCTTT.

CDR3 residues: CASSIENRAYNEQFF. Here the CDR3 DNA reads TGTGCCAGTAGTATAGAAAACAGGGCCTACAATGAGCAGTTCTTC. The chain joins TRBV19 to TRBJ2-1; TRBD1 is a possible D gene (6 bases). The CDR3 extends over 15 amino acids. Germline CDR1 is LNHDA and CDR2 is SQIVND (reference sequence). The V gene lost 0 bases and the J gene lost 2 bases, with 8 bases spanning the gap.

This clone was picked up a small number of times. V and J are TRBV7-9 and TRBJ2-7, with 8 bases that match TRBD2. Germline CDR1 is SEHNR and CDR2 is FQNEAQ (reference sequence). The CDR3 contains 15 residues. Germline trimming cut 5 bases from V and 0 bases from J; bases unmatched to any gene: 6. The chain's CDR3 is CASSASGGSSYEQYF. In DNA, the CDR3 is TGTGCCAGCAGCGCAAGCGGGGGAAGCTCCTACGAGCAGTACTTC.

This chain joins TRBV2 and TRBJ1-4; TRBD1 might be the D (5 bases). Trimming pared 2 bases from V and 4 bases from J, leaving 14 bases between. This CDR3 has 16 amino acids. Germline V lookup: CDR1 SNHLY, CDR2 FYNNEI. CDR3 sequence (DNA): TGTGCCAGCAGTGAAAAGGGGAAGGGCCTTAATGAAAAACTGTTTTTT. Amino acids: CASSEKGKGLNEKLFF. The variable domain in full, with the rest retrieved from reference TRBV2 and TRBJ1-4, is EPEVTQTPSHQVTQMGQEVILRCVPISNHLYFYWYRQILGQKVEFLVSFYNNEISEKSEIFDDQFSVERPDGSNFTLKIRSTKLEDSAMYFCASSEKGKGLNEKLFFGSGTQLSVL.

J is TRBJ2-7 and V is TRBV11-2, with 8 bases identical to TRBD1. Germline V lookup: CDR1 SGHAT, CDR2 FQNNGV. V lost 1 base, J lost 0 bases, and 8 bases stayed unmatched. This CDR3 is built from 17 residues. CDR3 protein: CASSLGVGRGLSYEQYF. The CDR3 DNA follows: TGTGCCAGCAGCTTAGGGGTGGGCAGGGGGCTCTCCTACGAGCAGTACTTC.

This clone was seen once. V and J are TRBV28 and TRBJ2-7; D is unresolved. Germline CDR1 is MDHEN and CDR2 is SYDVKM. V was cut by 3 bases and J by 0 bases, with 3 bases left in between. This CDR3 is 12 amino acids long. This CDR3 reads CASSLSSYEQYF. In nucleotides, the CDR3 is TGTGCCAGCAGTTTGAGCTCCTACGAGCAGTACTTC.